The clone carrying this T cell receptor (beta chain) was found a few times. Its specificity is unknown. Germline assignment: CDR1 MNHEY and CDR2 SVGAGI. The V gene lost 4 bases and the J gene lost 3 bases, with 9 bases spanning the gap. The CDR3 consists of 13 residues. The data stem from a study of T cells after yellow fever vaccination. MiXCR, run by TCRdb on the 5' RACE reads, gives a single entry per CDR3 protein. This sample carries 300,000 or so distinct CDR3 sequences, approximately 12% of them seen once, and the ten largest clones take around 0.55%. General study points: At around 95% for CD4 and 88% for CD8, most primary-vaccination clones showed up again after the booster.

The source of this sequence is a man aged 25-45 years who received the YFV17D yellow fever vaccine. Sequenced here: CD4+ T cells sorted from PBMCs, sampled 45 days after the yellow fever booster vaccination. The rearrangement joins TRBV6-5 to TRBJ2-5; no reliable D call. Here the CDR3 DNA reads TGTGCCAGCAGTTTGGTCAGCGAAGAGACCCAGTACTTC. Its translation: CASSLVSEETQYF.